The T cell receptor beta chain under discussion was sequenced for a study of cytomegalovirus exposure and HLA in healthy donors. The study ran its PCR with 60 Vbeta and 13 Jbeta primers. Clones were sequenced by immunoSEQ multiplex PCR, and TCRdb holds only the in-frame ones, with some missing. Seen here are over 150,000 clones, about 80% observed once, and the top ten hold 1%. CDR1 and CDR2 (germline): MDHEN, SYDVKM. CDR3 length: 16 residues. Germline trimming cut 7 bases from V and 0 bases from J; bases unmatched to any gene: 8. This clone was recorded once. Its antigen is not known. Study results and caveats: V- and J-gene trimming in TCR beta was tied to a missense DCLRE1C variant by an analysis performed later.

The J gene is TRBJ1-3, the V gene TRBV28, with 8 bases lining up with TRBD1. Sequencing was done on a sample of PBMCs. The receptor was isolated from a woman between 45 and 60 years old in good health and CMV-seropositive. The CDR3 sequence is CASKDRGGFSGNTIYF. CDR3 DNA sequence: TGTGCCAGCAAAGACAGGGGTGGGTTCTCTGGAAACACCATATATTTT.